This entry lists 21 T cell receptor beta chains sequenced from one sample in a study of CD8+ T cells in alopecia areata. Extraction of RNA preceded its reverse transcription into cDNA, which served as the sequencing template. Repertoires were generated with immunoSEQ multiplex PCR, while TCRdb's copy carries only in-frame clones and drops some. Here the sample spans 150,000 to 200,000 clones, 58% being singletons. This sample's treatment: oral pan-JAK inhibitor, 5-10 mg twice daily. Sequenced material: CD8+ T cells sorted from blood, taken at week 24, from a patient treated with tofacitinib. Source of these receptors: a human donor with alopecia areata.

The genes are TRBV6-6 and TRBJ2-1, with D tentatively TRBD1 (6 bases). The CDR3 covers 14 residues. Trimming took off 6 bases at V and 1 base at J, with 10 bases between the two ends. From germline, CDR1 is MNHNY and CDR2 SVGAGI (reference sequence). CDR3 protein: CASRRGQSYNEQFF. The CDR3 nucleotides read TGTGCCAGCAGGAGAGGACAGTCCTACAATGAGCAGTTCTTC.

The V gene is TRBV18, the J gene TRBJ2-7; 7 bases map to TRBD1. Trimming removed 2 bases from V and 7 bases from J; junction bases left unmatched: 14. This CDR3 is 16 amino acids long. The V gene's germline CDR1 is KGHSH and CDR2 LQKENI. CDR3 in amino acids: CASSPGVGQPSGEQYF. CDR3 sequence (DNA): TGTGCCAGCTCACCAGGGGTGGGACAGCCCTCGGGTGAGCAGTACTTC.

This clone was observed a few times. This rearrangement joins TRBV27 to TRBJ2-7, with D perhaps given as TRBD1 or TRBD2 (5 bases each). Germline V gene lookup returns CDR1 MNHEY and CDR2 SMNVEV (reference sequence). The length of the CDR3 is 13 residues. V was clipped by 4 bases and J by 6 bases, with 13 bases between them. CDR3: CASSWSGTSEQYF. The CDR3 DNA follows: TGTGCCAGCAGTTGGTCAGGGACGAGCGAGCAGTACTTC.

The gene calls are TRBV4-2 and TRBJ2-7, with 7 nucleotides matching TRBD1. There are 16 residues in the CDR3. V shed 4 bases, J shed 0 bases, and the junction held 9 bases outside the gene matches. Germline V lookup: CDR1 LGHNA, CDR2 YNFKEQ. The CDR3: CASSPPDRDSSYEQYF. The CDR3 DNA is TGTGCCAGCAGCCCCCCCGACCGGGACAGCTCCTACGAGCAGTACTTC.

The V call is TRBV5-6, the J call TRBJ1-5; TRBD1 matches 7 bases. The CDR3 totals 14 residues. Per the germline V gene, CDR1 is SGHDT and CDR2 is YYEEEE. V was clipped by 3 bases and J by 4 bases; unmatched bases: 4. The CDR3 DNA reads TGTGCCAGCAGCTATGGGACAGCTAATCAGCCCCAGCATTTT. Translation: CASSYGTANQPQHF.

The genes are TRBV6-6 and TRBJ2-1, with 7 positions matching TRBD2. The CDR3 loop spans 12 amino acids. The V gene's germline CDR1 is MNHNY and CDR2 SVGAGI (reference sequence). Trimming at V came to 8 bases and at J to 4 bases, leaving 2 bases not matched to a gene. The CDR3 coding sequence is TGTGCCAGCTTCGGGGGGTACAATGAGCAGTTCTTC. Translating it yields CASFGGYNEQFF.

V gene TRBV25-1 combines with J gene TRBJ2-7; 7 nucleotides match TRBD1. In germline, CDR1 is MGHDK, CDR2 SYGVNS. J lost 1 base, V lost 4 bases, and 4 bases had no gene match. The CDR3 is made up of 14 amino acids. CDR3 protein: CASSGPGQSYEQYF. CDR3 DNA sequence: TGTGCCAGCAGTGGCCCGGGACAGTCCTACGAGCAGTACTTC.

This clone was recorded only once. This chain connects TRBV30 to TRBJ1-2; D not resolved. CDR1 GTSNPN and CDR2 SVGIG come from the germline V gene (reference sequence). The CDR3 is made up of 15 amino acids. With 3 bases removed from V and 8 bases from J, the gap between germline ends came to 22 bases. CDR3: CAWRATGAWVGGYTF. As DNA, the CDR3 is TGTGCCTGGAGGGCGACCGGAGCTTGGGTGGGAGGCTACACCTTC.

In its sample, this clone was seen a few times. The chain has TRBV5-6 and TRBJ1-5; D remains unclear. This CDR3 spans 13 amino acids. The V gene lost 4 bases and the J gene lost 3 bases, with 8 bases spanning the gap. The V gene's germline CDR1 is SGHDT and CDR2 YYEEEE. CDR3 region: CASSLGANQPQHF. The CDR3 region has the DNA TGTGCCAGCAGCCTGGGAGCCAATCAGCCCCAGCATTTT.

The rearrangement uses TRBV4-1 and TRBJ2-1; 9 nucleotides line up with TRBD2. The CDR3 is made up of 18 amino acids. Germline values: CDR1 MGHRA, CDR2 YSYEKL. The V and J ends lost 0 bases and 12 bases, in that order; junction bases with no gene match: 18. The CDR3 coding sequence is TGCGCCAGCAGCCAAGATAGTCCCGGCCTAGCGGGGTTTATATCGCAGTTCTTC. Translated, it gives CASSQDSPGLAGFISQFF.

This clone was counted a few times. The gene calls are TRBV10-3 and TRBJ2-2; D gene ambiguous. Germline assignment: CDR1 ENHRY and CDR2 SYGVKD. The CDR3 has 14 residues. Between the trimmed V and J ends, which lost 4 bases and 5 bases, there was a span of 11 bases. CDR3 coding DNA: TGTGCCATCAGTGGAATACTATCGACCGGGGAGCTGTTTTTT. It specifies CAISGILSTGELFF.

This clone was detected only a few times. CDR3 bases: TGCAGTGGAGGGGGGGGAGGATCCGATGAAAAACTGTTTTTT. Amino acid sequence: CSGGGGGSDEKLFF. This chain links TRBV29-1 with TRBJ1-4, with D possibly matching TRBD1 (6 bases). The CDR3 loop spans 14 amino acids. The V gene's germline CDR1 is SQVTM and CDR2 ANQGSEA.

V and J are TRBV23-1 and TRBJ2-1, with D perhaps TRBD1 (6 bases). TRBV23-1 is an ORF, with its function uncertain. CDR3 length: 14 residues. V was cut by 2 bases and J by 5 bases, with 10 bases left in between. For the CDR3, the DNA is TGCGCCAGCAGTCAAACTGGACAGCACAATGAGCAGTTCTTC. Amino acid sequence: CASSQTGQHNEQFF.

The rearrangement joins TRBV5-6 to TRBJ2-6, with D possibly matching TRBD2 (5 bases). With 4 bases removed from V and 0 bases from J, the gap between germline ends came to 14 bases. The V gene's germline CDR1 is SGHDT and CDR2 YYEEEE. The CDR3 spans 17 residues. This chain's CDR3 is CASSNDTRGSGANVLTF. As DNA, the CDR3 is TGTGCCAGCAGCAACGACACCCGGGGCTCTGGGGCCAACGTCCTGACTTTC.

This clone was seen more than once but under ten times. This sequence joins TRBV29-1 and TRBJ1-2; D gene ambiguous. Deletions cut 5 bases from V and 5 bases from J, with 6 bases between. This CDR3 comprises 10 residues. The germline V gene encodes CDR1 SQVTM and CDR2 ANQGSEA. CDR3 region: CSVNGYGYTF. The CDR3 DNA follows: TGCAGCGTTAACGGGTATGGCTACACCTTC.

This clone has more than one count but fewer than ten. The chain uses TRBV5-5 and TRBJ1-5; no clear D. The CDR3 consists of 15 residues. The germline V gene has CDR1 SGHKS and CDR2 YYEKEE (reference sequence). Trimming removed 2 bases at V and 6 bases at J, with 15 bases between. CDR3 residues: CASSFDGEGGQPQHF. CDR3 in DNA: TGTGCCAGCAGCTTCGACGGGGAAGGCGGTCAGCCCCAGCATTTT.

This chain uses TRBV27 with TRBJ2-5, with D perhaps matching TRBD2 (5 bases). Per the germline V gene, CDR1 is MNHEY and CDR2 is SMNVEV (reference sequence). V was shortened by 0 bases and J by 0 bases, with 11 bases between the two germline ends. This CDR3 spans 16 amino acids. CDR3 residues: CASSLSIGEYQETQYF. The CDR3 region has the DNA TGTGCCAGCAGTTTATCTATCGGGGAGTACCAAGAGACCCAGTACTTC.

The V and J genes are TRBV2 and TRBJ2-3; 8 nucleotides align to TRBD1. Looked up from germline, CDR1 is SNHLY and CDR2 is FYNNEI. The CDR3 runs to 14 residues. V gave up 4 bases and J gave up 6 bases; unmatched junction bases: 6. CDR3 protein: CASSVGQGRDTQYF. In nucleotides, the CDR3 is TGTGCCAGCAGTGTTGGACAGGGTAGGGATACGCAGTATTTT.

The J gene is TRBJ1-2, the V gene TRBV18; weak D call: TRBD1 (6 bases). This CDR3 has 18 residues. CDR1 KGHSH and CDR2 LQKENI come from the germline V gene. V shed 4 bases and J shed 4 bases, with 25 bases lying between them. The CDR3 protein is CASSLRDIILRPIYGYTF. Here the CDR3 DNA reads TGTGCCAGCTCACTGAGGGACATCATCCTAAGGCCCATCTATGGCTACACCTTC.

The chain employs TRBV5-6 and TRBJ2-1, with TRBD2 matching over 8 bases. The CDR3 sequence is 13 residues long. J was trimmed by 10 bases and V by 4 bases; bases with no gene match: 7. Germline V gene data show CDR1 as SGHDT and CDR2 as YYEEEE. The CDR3 spells CASSIGGAREQFF. The CDR3 coding sequence is TGTGCCAGCAGCATCGGGGGGGCCCGCGAGCAGTTCTTC.

As DNA, the CDR3 is TGTGCCAGCAGCTTTGCGTGGGGACAGGCAAACACCGGGGAGCTGTTTTTT. It specifies CASSFAWGQANTGELFF. This chain joins TRBV7-9 and TRBJ2-2; 8 bases match TRBD1. CDR1 is SEHNR, CDR2 FQNEAQ, per germline (reference sequence). CDR3 length: 17 amino acids. Unmatched junction bases numbered 8, after V lost 3 bases and J lost 2 bases.